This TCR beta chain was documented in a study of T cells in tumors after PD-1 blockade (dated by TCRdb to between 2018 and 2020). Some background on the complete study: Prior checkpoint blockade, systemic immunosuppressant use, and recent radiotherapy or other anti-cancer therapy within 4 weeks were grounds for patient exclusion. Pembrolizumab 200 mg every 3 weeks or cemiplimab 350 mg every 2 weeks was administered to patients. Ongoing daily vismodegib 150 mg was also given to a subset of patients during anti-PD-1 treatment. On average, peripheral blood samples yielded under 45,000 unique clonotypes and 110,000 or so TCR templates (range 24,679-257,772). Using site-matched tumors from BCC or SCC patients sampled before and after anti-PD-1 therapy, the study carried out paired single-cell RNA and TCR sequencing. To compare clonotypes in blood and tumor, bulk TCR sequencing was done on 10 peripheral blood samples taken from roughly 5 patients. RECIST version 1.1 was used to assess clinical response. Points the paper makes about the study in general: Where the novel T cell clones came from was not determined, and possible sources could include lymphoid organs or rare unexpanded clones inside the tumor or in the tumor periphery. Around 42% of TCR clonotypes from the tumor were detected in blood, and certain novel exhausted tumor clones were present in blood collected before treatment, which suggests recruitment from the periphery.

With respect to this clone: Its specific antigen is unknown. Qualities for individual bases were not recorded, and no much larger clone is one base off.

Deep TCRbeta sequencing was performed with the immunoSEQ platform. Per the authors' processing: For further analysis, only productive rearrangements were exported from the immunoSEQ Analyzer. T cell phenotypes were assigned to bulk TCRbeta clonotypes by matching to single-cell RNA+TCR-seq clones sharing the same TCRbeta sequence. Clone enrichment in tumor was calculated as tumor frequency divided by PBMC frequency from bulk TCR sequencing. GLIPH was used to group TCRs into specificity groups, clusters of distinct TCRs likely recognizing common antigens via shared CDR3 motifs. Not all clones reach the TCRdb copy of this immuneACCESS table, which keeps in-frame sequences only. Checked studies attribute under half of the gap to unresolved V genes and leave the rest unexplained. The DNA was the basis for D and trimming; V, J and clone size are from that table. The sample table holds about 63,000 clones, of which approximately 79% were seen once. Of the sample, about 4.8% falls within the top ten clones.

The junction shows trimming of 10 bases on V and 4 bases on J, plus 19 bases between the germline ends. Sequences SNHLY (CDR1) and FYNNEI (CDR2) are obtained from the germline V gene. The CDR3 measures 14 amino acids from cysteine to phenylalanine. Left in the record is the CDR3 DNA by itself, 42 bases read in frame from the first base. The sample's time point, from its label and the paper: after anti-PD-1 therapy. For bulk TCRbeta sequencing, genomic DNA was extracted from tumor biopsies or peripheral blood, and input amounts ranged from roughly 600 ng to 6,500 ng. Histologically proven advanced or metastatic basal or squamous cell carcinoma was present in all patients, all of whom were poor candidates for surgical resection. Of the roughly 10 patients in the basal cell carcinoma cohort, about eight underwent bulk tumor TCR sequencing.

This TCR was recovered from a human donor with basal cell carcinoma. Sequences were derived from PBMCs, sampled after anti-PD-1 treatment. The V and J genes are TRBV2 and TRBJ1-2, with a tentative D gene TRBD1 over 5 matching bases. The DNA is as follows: TGTGCCACGAGCAGGGAGGGATTGGGCTATGGCTACACCTTC. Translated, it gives CATSREGLGYGYTF.